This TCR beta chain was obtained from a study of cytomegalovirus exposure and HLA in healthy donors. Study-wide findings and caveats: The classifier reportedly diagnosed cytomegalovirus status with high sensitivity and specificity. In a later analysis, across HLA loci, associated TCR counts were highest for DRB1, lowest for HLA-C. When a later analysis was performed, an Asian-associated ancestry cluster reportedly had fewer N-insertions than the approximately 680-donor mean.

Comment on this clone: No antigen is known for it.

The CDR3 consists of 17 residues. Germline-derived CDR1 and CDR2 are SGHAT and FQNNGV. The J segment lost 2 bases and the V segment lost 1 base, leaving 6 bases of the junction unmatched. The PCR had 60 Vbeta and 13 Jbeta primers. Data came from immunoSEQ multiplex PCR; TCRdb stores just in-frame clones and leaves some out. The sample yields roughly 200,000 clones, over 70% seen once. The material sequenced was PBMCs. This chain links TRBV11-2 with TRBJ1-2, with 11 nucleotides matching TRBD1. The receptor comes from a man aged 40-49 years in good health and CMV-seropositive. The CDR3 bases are TGTGCCAGCAGCTTAGGACCCGGACAGGGGGCGAACTATGGCTACACCTTC. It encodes CASSLGPGQGANYGYTF.